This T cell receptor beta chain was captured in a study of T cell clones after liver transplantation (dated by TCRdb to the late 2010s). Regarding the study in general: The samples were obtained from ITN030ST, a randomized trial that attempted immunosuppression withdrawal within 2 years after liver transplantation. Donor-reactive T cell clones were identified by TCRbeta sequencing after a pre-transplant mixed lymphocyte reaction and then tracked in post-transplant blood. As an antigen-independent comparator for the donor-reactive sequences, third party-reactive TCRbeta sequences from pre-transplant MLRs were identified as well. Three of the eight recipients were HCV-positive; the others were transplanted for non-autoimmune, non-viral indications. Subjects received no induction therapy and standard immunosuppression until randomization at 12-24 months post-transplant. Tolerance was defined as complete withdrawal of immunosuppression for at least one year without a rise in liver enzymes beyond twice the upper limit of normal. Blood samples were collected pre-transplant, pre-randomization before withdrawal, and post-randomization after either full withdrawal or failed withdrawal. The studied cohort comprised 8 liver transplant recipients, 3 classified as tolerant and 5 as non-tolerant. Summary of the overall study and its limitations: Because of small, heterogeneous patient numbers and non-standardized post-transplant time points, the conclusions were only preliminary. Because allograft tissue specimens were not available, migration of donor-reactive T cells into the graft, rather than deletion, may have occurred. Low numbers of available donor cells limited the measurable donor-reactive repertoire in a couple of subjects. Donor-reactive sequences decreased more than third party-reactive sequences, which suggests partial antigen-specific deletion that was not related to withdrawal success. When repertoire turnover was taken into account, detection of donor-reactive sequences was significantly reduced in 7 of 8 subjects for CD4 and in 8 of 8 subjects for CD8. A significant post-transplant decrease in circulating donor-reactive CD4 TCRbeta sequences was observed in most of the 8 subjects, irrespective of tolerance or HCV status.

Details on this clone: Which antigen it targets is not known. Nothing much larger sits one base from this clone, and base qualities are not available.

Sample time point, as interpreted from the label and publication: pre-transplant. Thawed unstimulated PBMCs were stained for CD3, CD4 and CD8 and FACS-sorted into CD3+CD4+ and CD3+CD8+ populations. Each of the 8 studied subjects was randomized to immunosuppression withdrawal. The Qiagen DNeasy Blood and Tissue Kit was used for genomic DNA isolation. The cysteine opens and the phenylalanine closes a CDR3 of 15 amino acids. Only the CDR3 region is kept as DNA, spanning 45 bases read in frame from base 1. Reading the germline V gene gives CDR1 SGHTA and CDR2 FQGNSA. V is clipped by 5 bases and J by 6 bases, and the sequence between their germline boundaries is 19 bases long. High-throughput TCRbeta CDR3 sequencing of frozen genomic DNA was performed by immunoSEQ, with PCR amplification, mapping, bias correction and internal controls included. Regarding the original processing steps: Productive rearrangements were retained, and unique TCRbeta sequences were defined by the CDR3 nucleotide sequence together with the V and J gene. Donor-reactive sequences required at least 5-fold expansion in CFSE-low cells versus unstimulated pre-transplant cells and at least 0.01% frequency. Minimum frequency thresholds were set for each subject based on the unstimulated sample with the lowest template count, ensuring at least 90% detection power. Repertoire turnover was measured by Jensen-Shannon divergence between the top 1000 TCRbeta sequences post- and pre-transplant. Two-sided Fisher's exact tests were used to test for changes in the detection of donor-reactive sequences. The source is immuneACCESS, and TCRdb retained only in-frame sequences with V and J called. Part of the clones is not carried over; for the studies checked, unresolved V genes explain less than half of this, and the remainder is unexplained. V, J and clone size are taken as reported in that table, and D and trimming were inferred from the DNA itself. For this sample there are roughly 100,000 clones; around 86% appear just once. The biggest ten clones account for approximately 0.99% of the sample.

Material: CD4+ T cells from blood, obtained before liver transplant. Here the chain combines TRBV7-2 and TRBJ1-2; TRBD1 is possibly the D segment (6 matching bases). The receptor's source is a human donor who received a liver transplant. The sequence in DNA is TGTGCCAGCAGCGAGCATCCCAGGGGAGTCGATGGCTACACCTTC. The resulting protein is CASSEHPRGVDGYTF.